The 24 T cell receptor beta chains listed next were all sequenced from one sample in a study of cytomegalovirus exposure and HLA in healthy donors. PCR amplification relied on 60 Vbeta primers (plus 13 Jbeta primers). Some clones are missing from TCRdb's copy, which holds only in-frame ones; the method was immunoSEQ multiplex PCR. The sample has roughly 200,000 clones, around three quarters seen once. Sequencing input: PBMCs. The receptors shown here come from a young woman in good health and CMV-seropositive.

A few counts support this clone. This rearrangement joins TRBV11-2 to TRBJ1-2; a possible D gene is TRBD1 (6 bases). Germline CDR1 and CDR2: SGHAT and FQNNGV. There are 14 residues in the CDR3. With 5 bases removed from V and 8 bases from J, the gap between germline ends came to 18 bases. The DNA for the CDR3 is TGTGCCAGCAGCCAAACCGAACAGGGTAGAGGCTACACCTTC. Its protein is CASSQTEQGRGYTF.

V and J are TRBV7-9 and TRBJ1-2; 7 nucleotides agree with TRBD1. Unmatched junction bases numbered 19, after V lost 5 bases and J lost 4 bases. The CDR3 sequence is 18 residues long. Looked up from germline, CDR1 is SEHNR and CDR2 is FQNEAQ (reference sequence). Here the CDR3 DNA reads TGTGCCAGCAGCCGAGAAGCCCACGCACAGGGGACTTTCTATGGCTACACCTTC. Protein product: CASSREAHAQGTFYGYTF.

V gene TRBV27 combines with J gene TRBJ1-6, with 10 bases lining up with TRBD1. The V segment lost 7 bases and the J segment 6 bases; nucleotides outside the gene matches: 6. From germline, CDR1 is MNHEY and CDR2 SMNVEV (reference sequence). The CDR3 is made up of 15 amino acids. The CDR3: CASTLGTGVNSPLHF. The CDR3 region has the DNA TGTGCCAGCACTTTGGGGACAGGGGTTAATTCACCCCTCCACTTT.

This clone has only a few counts. The chain recombines TRBV11-2 with TRBJ2-3; TRBD2 aligns across 11 bases. The CDR3 loop spans 17 amino acids. Germline V gene data show CDR1 as SGHAT and CDR2 as FQNNGV. J gave up 2 bases and V 4 bases, and 8 bases lay outside the gene matches. CDR3 residues: CASSSHLSGGVTDTQYF. The CDR3, as DNA: TGTGCCAGCAGCTCTCACCTTAGCGGGGGGGTCACAGATACGCAGTATTTT.

To note about this clone: The same CDR3 can be traced to other DNA sequences in this sample. This chain joins TRBV27 and TRBJ1-5, with TRBD1 matching over 8 bases. The CDR3 covers 14 residues. Trimming cost V 3 bases and J 4 bases; bases outside gene matches: 2. Germline CDR1 reads MNHEY; CDR2 reads SMNVEV (reference sequence). The CDR3 spells CASSFGQGNQPQHF. The CDR3 DNA sequence: TGTGCCAGCAGTTTTGGACAGGGAAATCAGCCCCAGCATTTT.

The rearrangement joins TRBV19 to TRBJ1-3, with D unclear. The CDR3 is made up of 12 amino acids. V lost 6 bases to trimming and J lost 0 bases, with 3 bases between them. Germline CDR1 and CDR2: LNHDA and SQIVND (reference sequence). This CDR3 reads CASRSSGNTIYF. For the CDR3, the DNA is TGTGCCAGTAGGAGCTCTGGAAACACCATATATTTT. The full variable domain, with the rest looked up from reference TRBV19 and TRBJ1-3, is DGGITQSPKYLFRKEGQNVTLSCEQNLNHDAMYWYRQDPGQGLRLIYYSQIVNDFQKGDIAEGYSVSREKKESFPLTVTSAQKNPTAFYLCASRSSGNTIYFGEGSWLTVV.

This CDR3 is CASSWVFSGRGVVGEQYF. CDR3 sequence (DNA): TGCGCCAGCAGCTGGGTGTTTAGCGGGAGAGGTGTTGTGGGGGAGCAGTACTTC. The chain uses TRBV5-1 and TRBJ2-7; 9 positions match TRBD2. With V trimmed by 3 bases and J by 7 bases, 20 bases remained unmatched. The CDR3 has 18 residues. Germline V gene sequence: CDR1 SGHRS, CDR2 YFSETQ.

V gene TRBV29-1 combines with J gene TRBJ1-1; D unclear. The CDR3 length is 13 residues. Trimming cost V 4 bases and J 0 bases, with 9 bases left between them. CDR1 is SQVTM, CDR2 ANQGSEA, per germline. The CDR3 spells CSVVPEMNTEAFF. DNA for the CDR3: TGCAGCGTTGTTCCAGAAATGAACACTGAAGCTTTCTTT. The variable domain in full, with the rest retrieved from reference TRBV29-1 and TRBJ1-1, is SAVISQKPSRDICQRGTSLTIQCQVDSQVTMMFWYRQQPGQSLTLIATANQGSEATYESGFVIDKFPISRPNLTFSTLTVSNMSPEDSSIYLCSVVPEMNTEAFFGQGTRLTVV.

CDR3 region: CASSLEVILHQGTEAFF. In DNA, the CDR3 is TGTGCCAGCAGCTTAGAGGTGATTCTCCATCAGGGCACTGAAGCTTTCTTT. V usage is TRBV7-6 and J usage is TRBJ1-1, with D possibly matching TRBD1 (5 bases). V was shortened by 1 base and J by 4 bases, with 19 bases between the two germline ends. Germline V CDR1 and CDR2: SGHVS, FNYEAQ. The CDR3 has 17 residues.

In its sample, this clone was seen once. The chain uses TRBV7-7 and TRBJ2-2, with D possibly matching TRBD2 (6 bases). The CDR3 loop spans 20 amino acids. CDR1 and CDR2 (germline): SSHAT, FNYEAQ (reference sequence). V was trimmed by 6 bases and J by 5 bases, leaving 31 bases between them. This chain's CDR3 is CASRSLLWGEMNRGTGELFF. In nucleotides, the CDR3 is TGTGCCAGCAGATCCCTCCTATGGGGGGAGATGAACCGGGGGACCGGGGAGCTGTTTTTT. Drawing the rest from reference TRBV7-7 and TRBJ2-2, the complete variable domain is GAGVSQSPRYKVTKRGQDVTLRCDPISSHATLYWYQQALGQGPEFLTYFNYEAQPDKSGLPSDRFSAERPEGSISTLTIQRTEQRDSAMYRCASRSLLWGEMNRGTGELFFGEGSRLTVL.

The rearrangement joins TRBV25-1 to TRBJ1-1; D possibly corresponds to TRBD1 (5 bases). V was trimmed by 3 bases and J by 5 bases, leaving 16 bases between them. The CDR3 has 15 residues. Looked up from germline, CDR1 is MGHDK and CDR2 is SYGVNS. The CDR3 sequence: CASSDRIRGRTEAFF. The DNA of the CDR3 is TGTGCCAGCAGTGATAGAATCCGGGGGAGGACTGAAGCTTTCTTT.

The chain recombines TRBV6-5 with TRBJ1-2; D unresolved. Germline lookup yields CDR1 MNHEY and CDR2 SVGAGI. There are 13 residues in the CDR3. Trimming removed 5 bases from V and 2 bases from J, with 9 bases in between. The CDR3 loop is CASSRTENYGYTF. The CDR3 DNA reads TGTGCCAGCAGTCGTACGGAGAACTATGGCTACACCTTC.

This chain uses TRBV15 with TRBJ2-1, with TRBD2 as a possible D gene (5 bases). Trimming took off 0 bases at V and 5 bases at J, with 14 bases between the two ends. The CDR3 sequence is 16 residues long. Germline V lookup: CDR1 LNHNV, CDR2 YYDKDF (reference sequence). As DNA, the CDR3 is TGTGCCACCAGCAGAGATGTGGCGGGCGTGAACAATGAGCAGTTCTTC. Encoded protein: CATSRDVAGVNNEQFF.

This chain connects TRBV4-3 to TRBJ2-7; a possible D gene is TRBD2 (6 bases). Trimming cost V 0 bases and J 1 base, with 13 bases left between them. Germline V CDR1 and CDR2: LGHNA, YSLEER. This CDR3 is built from 16 residues. The CDR3 region has the DNA TGCGCCAGCAGCCAAGATCGCGGGGAGCCATCCTACGAGCAGTACTTC. This sequence encodes CASSQDRGEPSYEQYF.

The CDR3 DNA reads as TGTGCCAGCAGCCACGGGACAGGGGACTACGAGCAGTACTTC. It codes for CASSHGTGDYEQYF. V gene TRBV25-1 combines with J gene TRBJ2-7; 10 bases agree with TRBD1. The CDR3 runs 14 residues. Germline-derived CDR1 and CDR2 are MGHDK and SYGVNS. V lost 6 bases and J lost 3; bases outside the gene matches: 5.

This clone has only one observation. The chain combines TRBV7-2 with TRBJ2-2; D is unclear. Germline V gives CDR1 SGHTA, CDR2 FQGNSA. Trimming removed 5 bases at V and 5 bases at J, with 9 bases between. The CDR3 spans 13 residues. The CDR3 DNA reads as TGTGCCAGCAGCCTCCAGGAAACCGGGGAGCTGTTTTTT. Translated, it gives CASSLQETGELFF.

The table lists this clone with a count of one. V is TRBV7-2 and J is TRBJ1-2; D unclear. Deletions cut 1 base from V and 4 bases from J, with 4 bases between. CDR3 length: 12 residues. Germline V gene data show CDR1 as SGHTA and CDR2 as FQGNSA. CDR3 residues: CASSLVSYGYTF. The CDR3 DNA reads TGTGCCAGCAGCTTAGTGAGCTATGGCTACACCTTC.

The rearrangement links TRBV30 to TRBJ2-7; tentatively, D is TRBD2 (5 bases). The CDR3 consists of 12 residues. V lost 2 bases, J lost 7 bases, and 12 bases lay in between. Germline loops: CDR1 GTSNPN, CDR2 SVGIG (reference sequence). CDR3 in amino acids: CAWSTSRREQYF. DNA for the CDR3: TGTGCCTGGAGTACCTCTAGGAGGGAGCAGTACTTC. The full variable domain, its missing parts supplied by reference TRBV30 and TRBJ2-7, is SQTIHQWPATLVQPVGSPLSLECTVEGTSNPNLYWYRQAAGRGLQLLFYSVGIGQISSEVPQNLSASRPQDRQFILSSKKLLLSDSGFYLCAWSTSRREQYFGPGTRLTVT.

The chain employs TRBV6-1 and TRBJ2-7; 8 positions agree with TRBD2. Germline CDR1 MNHNS, CDR2 SASEGT. V lost 0 bases, J lost 0 bases, and 4 bases stayed unmatched. This CDR3 spans 16 amino acids. CDR3 protein: CASSEATSDFSYEQYF. The CDR3 nucleotides read TGTGCCAGCAGTGAAGCGACTAGCGATTTCTCCTACGAGCAGTACTTC.

V and J are TRBV27 and TRBJ1-1; 8 positions agree with TRBD1. Per germline, CDR1 MNHEY and CDR2 SMNVEV (reference sequence). The junction had 3 bases not matched to a gene; V was cut back by 3 bases and J by 6 bases. This CDR3 contains 13 residues. CDR3 bases: TGTGCCAGCAGTTTGACAGGGGACGCTGAAGCTTTCTTT. It encodes CASSLTGDAEAFF.

The DNA for the CDR3 is TGCAGCGGACACCCCACAGGAACTAGCGACTCCTACAATGAGCAGTTCTTC. Translating it yields CSGHPTGTSDSYNEQFF. V is TRBV29-1 and J is TRBJ2-1; 7 nucleotides match TRBD2. CDR1 and CDR2 (germline): SQVTM, ANQGSEA. V lost 7 bases, J lost 0 bases, and 15 bases stayed unmatched. The CDR3 contains 17 residues.

The rearrangement links TRBV29-1 to TRBJ2-7; D remains unclear. Trimming shortened V by 4 bases and J by 0 bases, and 10 bases separated the two germline ends. CDR3 length: 13 amino acids. The germline CDR1 and CDR2 sequences are SQVTM and ANQGSEA. The CDR3 sequence: CSVVLNFSYEQYF. The CDR3 region has the DNA TGCAGCGTTGTTCTGAACTTCTCCTACGAGCAGTACTTC.

The chain recombines TRBV4-1 with TRBJ2-7, with 10 bases lining up with TRBD1. Germline CDR1 and CDR2: MGHRA and YSYEKL. This CDR3 region has 16 residues. The V segment lost 1 base and the J segment 6 bases; nucleotides outside the gene matches: 9. For the CDR3, the DNA is TGCGCCAGCAGCCAAGTTATTCGGGACAGGGGCGGCGAGCAGTACTTC. Residues: CASSQVIRDRGGEQYF.

This clone appeared once. The chain recombines TRBV9 with TRBJ1-2; D is perhaps TRBD1 (5 bases). The CDR3 is made up of 19 amino acids. V gave up 1 base and J gave up 3 bases, with 25 bases separating them. The germline V gene has CDR1 SGDLS and CDR2 YYNGEE. CDR3: CASSVSKSVNRGLDYGYTF. CDR3 DNA: TGTGCCAGCAGCGTATCAAAGTCGGTTAATAGGGGATTAGACTATGGCTACACCTTC.